Shown below are 28 T cell receptor beta chains from a single sample sequenced in a study of glioma-infiltrating T cells after dendritic cell vaccination. Produced via immunoSEQ multiplex PCR; TCRdb's table is partial and in-frame only. The table records more than 95,000 clones, roughly 80% of them present only once. The time point was: after dendritic cell vaccination, including at tumor progression/relapse. The sequencing used blood, collected after dendritic cell vaccination. Receptor source: a human donor with glioblastoma.

The chain recombines TRBV18 with TRBJ1-1; tentative D call: TRBD1 (5 bases). Germline CDR1 reads KGHSH; CDR2 reads LQKENI. V gave up 0 bases and J gave up 4 bases, with 12 bases separating them. CDR3 length: 15 residues. The CDR3 bases are TGTGCCAGCTCACCACCGGGGGGAGGGCCCACTGAAGCTTTCTTT. Protein: CASSPPGGGPTEAFF.

The gene calls are TRBV19 and TRBJ2-3; D is unresolved. Deletions cut 3 bases from V and 4 bases from J, with 11 bases between. Germline V gives CDR1 LNHDA, CDR2 SQIVND (reference sequence). This CDR3 region has 14 residues. The CDR3 sequence: CASSIRSRADTQYF. Written as DNA, the CDR3 is TGTGCCAGTAGTATCCGTAGCCGGGCAGATACGCAGTATTTT.

This chain uses TRBV2 with TRBJ1-6; D is uncertain. V gave up 8 bases and J gave up 10 bases, with 15 bases separating them. The CDR3 has 13 residues. Germline CDR1 SNHLY, CDR2 FYNNEI. The CDR3 region is CASGGRGRSPLHF. The CDR3 DNA is TGTGCCAGCGGCGGGCGGGGTAGGTCACCCCTCCACTTT.

This clone is a singleton in its sample. The chain carries TRBV7-6 and TRBJ2-5, with D possibly matching TRBD2 (6 bases). Between the trimmed V and J ends, which lost 2 bases and 4 bases, there was a span of 11 bases. CDR3 length: 14 residues. Germline CDR1 is SGHVS and CDR2 is FNYEAQ. CDR3 nucleotide sequence: TGTGCCAGCAGCTTAATGGGGGGTGGAGAGACCCAGTACTTC. This translates into CASSLMGGGETQYF.

This chain links TRBV28 with TRBJ2-1; 13 bases are a match to TRBD2. The CDR3 extends over 19 amino acids. V shed 6 bases and J 7 bases; nucleotides not matched to a gene: 18. Germline CDR1 is MDHEN and CDR2 is SYDVKM. CDR3 coding DNA: TGTGCCAGCAGCAGTTGGACTAGCGGGAGATCGCGGGGGTTAAATGAGCAGTTCTTC. Encoded protein: CASSSWTSGRSRGLNEQFF.

As for this clone: This sample includes further DNA sequences coding for the same CDR3. The chain couples TRBV19 to TRBJ1-5; no clear D. The germline gives CDR1 LNHDA, CDR2 SQIVND (reference sequence). V shed 3 bases and J shed 0 bases, with 6 bases lying between them. This CDR3 contains 14 residues. CDR3 coding DNA: TGTGCCAGTAGTATGAGGAGTAGCAATCAGCCCCAGCATTTT. Amino acid sequence: CASSMRSSNQPQHF.

This clone occurred a few times. V usage is TRBV7-9 and J usage is TRBJ1-1; perhaps TRBD1 as D (5 bases). Germline CDR1 SEHNR, CDR2 FQNEAQ (reference sequence). The CDR3 extends over 16 amino acids. V lost 1 base and J 1 base, leaving 13 bases between the germline ends. The CDR3 sequence: CASSLVQGVENTEAFF. The DNA for the CDR3 is TGTGCCAGCAGCTTAGTCCAAGGGGTAGAGAACACTGAAGCTTTCTTT.

The chain joins TRBV28 to TRBJ1-5, with TRBD1 as a possible D gene (5 bases). The V end was cut by 3 bases, the J end by 2 bases, with 11 bases between. This CDR3 has 15 residues. CDR1 is MDHEN, CDR2 SYDVKM, per germline. Written as DNA, the CDR3 is TGTGCCAGCAGTTTCATTAGCAGGGGCAATCAGCCCCAGCATTTT. Translated: CASSFISRGNQPQHF. Full variable domain (remainder filled in from reference TRBV28 and TRBJ1-5): DVKVTQSSRYLVKRTGEKVFLECVQDMDHENMFWYRQDPGLGLRLIYFSYDVKMKEKGDIPEGYSVSREKKERFSLILESASTNQTSMYLCASSFISRGNQPQHFGDGTRLSIL.

The CDR3 loop reads CAWRGFGQGAGEKLFF. CDR3 DNA: TGTGCCTGGAGGGGCTTCGGACAGGGGGCTGGAGAAAAACTGTTTTTT. The chain links TRBV30 to TRBJ1-4, with 11 positions matching TRBD1. With 3 bases clipped from V and 8 bases from J, the junction kept 11 bases outside the gene matches. Per the germline V gene, CDR1 is GTSNPN and CDR2 is SVGIG (reference sequence). This CDR3 contains 16 residues.

The V and J genes are TRBV7-2 and TRBJ1-2; TRBD1 might be the D (5 bases). CDR1 is SGHTA, CDR2 FQGNSA, per germline. V lost 9 bases, J lost 2 bases, and 16 bases lay in between. CDR3 length: 14 residues. The DNA for the CDR3 is TGTGCCAGGGCGGGGGGATTCTGGAACTATGGCTACACCTTC. Protein: CARAGGFWNYGYTF. Supplemented by reference TRBV7-2 and TRBJ1-2, the full variable domain reads GAGVSQSPSNKVTEKGKDVELRCDPISGHTALYWYRQSLGQGLEFLIYFQGNSAPDKSGLPSDRFSAERTGGSVSTLTIQRTQQEDSAVYLCARAGGFWNYGYTFGSGTRLTVV.

The chain uses TRBV7-9 and TRBJ2-3; tentatively, D is TRBD2 (6 bases). V shed 2 bases and J shed 3 bases, with 9 bases lying between them. CDR3 length: 14 amino acids. CDR1 is SEHNR and CDR2 is FQNEAQ in the germline V gene (reference sequence). CDR3 sequence reads: CASSLHGRTDTQYF. CDR3 DNA: TGTGCCAGCAGCTTACACGGGAGAACAGATACGCAGTATTTT.

The V call is TRBV19, the J call TRBJ1-2, with 7 bases fitting TRBD1. CDR3 length: 13 residues. V lost 6 bases, J lost 8 bases, and 9 bases stayed unmatched. Germline-derived CDR1 and CDR2 are LNHDA and SQIVND (reference sequence). The CDR3 protein is CASSLPTGVGYTF. As DNA, the CDR3 is TGTGCCAGTAGCCTTCCCACAGGGGTAGGCTACACCTTC.

This clone was detected only once. The rearrangement joins TRBV11-3 to TRBJ2-1; D may be TRBD2 (6 bases). Germline V CDR1 and CDR2: SGHNT, YENEEA. Trimming shortened V by 5 bases and J by 7 bases, and 18 bases separated the two germline ends. This CDR3 has 15 amino acids. The DNA for the CDR3 is TGTGCCAGCAGCAACACCGGGAGTTTAGGGAATGAGCAGTTCTTC. It yields the protein CASSNTGSLGNEQFF.

V and J are TRBV6-1 and TRBJ2-5, with D unclear. The V and J ends lost 3 bases and 2 bases respectively, with 7 bases between them. Germline-derived CDR1 and CDR2 are MNHNS and SASEGT. The CDR3 consists of 13 residues. CDR3 sequence (DNA): TGTGCCAGCAGTGAGAGGAGACAAGAGACCCAGTACTTC. Protein sequence: CASSERRQETQYF.

This clone was seen once. This rearrangement joins TRBV28 to TRBJ1-6; D gene uncertain. CDR3 length: 15 amino acids. The germline gives CDR1 MDHEN, CDR2 SYDVKM. V gave up 6 bases and J gave up 0 bases, with 9 bases separating them. CDR3 residues: CASRPRGSYNSPLHF. The DNA for the CDR3 is TGTGCCAGCAGGCCCCGGGGCTCCTATAATTCACCCCTCCACTTT. The variable domain in full, completed from reference TRBV28 and TRBJ1-6, reads DVKVTQSSRYLVKRTGEKVFLECVQDMDHENMFWYRQDPGLGLRLIYFSYDVKMKEKGDIPEGYSVSREKKERFSLILESASTNQTSMYLCASRPRGSYNSPLHFGNGTRLTVT.

This clone was observed a single time. The chain recombines TRBV5-1 with TRBJ2-7; TRBD2 agrees at 14 bases. V dropped 4 bases and J dropped 2; count of bases not matched to a gene: 5. The CDR3 totals 16 residues. CDR1 SGHRS and CDR2 YFSETQ come from the germline V gene. CDR3 bases: TGCGCCAGCAGCGCCCCGGGACTAGCGGGAGCCTACGAGCAGTACTTC. It encodes CASSAPGLAGAYEQYF.

The chain employs TRBV5-4 and TRBJ2-7; 8 bases are shared with TRBD1. V gave up 2 bases and J gave up 0 bases; unmatched junction bases: 1. The germline CDR1 and CDR2 sequences are SGHNT and YYREEE (reference sequence). The CDR3 totals 14 residues. This chain's CDR3 is CASSFDRGSYEQYF. The CDR3 nucleotides are TGTGCCAGCAGCTTCGACAGGGGCTCCTACGAGCAGTACTTC.

This sequence joins TRBV6-1 and TRBJ2-7, with 8 nucleotides matching TRBD2. The CDR3 is 16 residues long. V shed 4 bases, J shed 5 bases, and the junction held 13 bases outside the gene matches. Germline lookup yields CDR1 MNHNS and CDR2 SASEGT. The DNA for the CDR3 is TGTGCCAGCAGTGGGGGGTGGAGCGGGAGTAGCAACGAGCAGTACTTC. The encoded protein is CASSGGWSGSSNEQYF.

V is TRBV2 and J is TRBJ1-5; weak D call: TRBD1 (6 bases). Trimming took off 5 bases at V and 0 bases at J, with 20 bases between the two ends. There are 18 residues in the CDR3. Germline CDR1 is SNHLY and CDR2 is FYNNEI. The CDR3 loop is CASSPEITGSYSNQPQHF. CDR3 nucleotides: TGTGCCAGCAGTCCAGAGATTACAGGGTCATATAGCAATCAGCCCCAGCATTTT.

V and J are TRBV28 and TRBJ1-2; 7 bases are a match to TRBD1. The germline V gene has CDR1 MDHEN and CDR2 SYDVKM. With 5 bases clipped from V and 0 bases from J, the junction kept 6 bases outside the gene matches. The CDR3 is made up of 15 amino acids. The CDR3 reads CASSTTGASNYGYTF. The CDR3 DNA reads TGTGCCAGCAGTACTACAGGGGCATCTAACTATGGCTACACCTTC.

V and J are TRBV27 and TRBJ2-2; D may be TRBD2 (5 bases). Germline CDR1 is MNHEY and CDR2 is SMNVEV (reference sequence). Trimming took off 5 bases at V and 4 bases at J, with 14 bases between the two ends. CDR3 size: 15 residues. DNA of the CDR3: TGTGCCAGCAGTCCCCTGGCTAGCCTCACCGGGGAGCTGTTTTTT. Protein sequence: CASSPLASLTGELFF.

The rearrangement uses TRBV29-1 and TRBJ1-1, with D perhaps TRBD1 (5 bases). Germline CDR1 and CDR2: SQVTM and ANQGSEA. The CDR3 is 14 residues long. Trimming cost V 3 bases and J 3 bases, with 14 bases left between them. This chain's CDR3 is CSVEGLRKDTEAFF. DNA for the CDR3: TGCAGCGTTGAGGGGCTACGGAAAGACACTGAAGCTTTCTTT.

This chain uses TRBV5-1 with TRBJ2-2; TRBD2 is a possible D gene (7 bases). The V end lost 3 bases, the J end lost 1 base, and 13 bases lay between the germline ends. The CDR3 is 16 amino acids. Looked up from germline, CDR1 is SGHRS and CDR2 is YFSETQ. In DNA form, the CDR3 reads TGCGCCAGCAGCTCCGTAAGGGGGGGGAACACCGGGGAGCTGTTTTTT. Translation gives CASSSVRGGNTGELFF. Looking up the rest from reference TRBV5-1 and TRBJ2-2 gives the full variable domain: KAGVTQTPRYLIKTRGQQVTLSCSPISGHRSVSWYQQTPGQGLQFLFEYFSETQRNKGNFPGRFSGRQFSNSRSEMNVSTLELGDSALYLCASSSVRGGNTGELFFGEGSRLTVL.

Only a few counts were recorded for this clone. The gene calls are TRBV7-2 and TRBJ2-5, with D possibly TRBD2 on 5 matching bases. This CDR3 is 17 amino acids long. CDR1 and CDR2 (germline): SGHTA, FQGNSA. V was trimmed by 4 bases and J by 5 bases, leaving 23 bases between them. CDR3 in DNA: TGTGCCAGCAGCTCCGAAACCGGGGAAGTAGATTGGGAGACCCAGTACTTC. The encoded protein is CASSSETGEVDWETQYF. Based on the CDR3 plus reference TRBV7-2 and TRBJ2-5, the full variable domain is GAGVSQSPSNKVTEKGKDVELRCDPISGHTALYWYRQSLGQGLEFLIYFQGNSAPDKSGLPSDRFSAERTGGSVSTLTIQRTQQEDSAVYLCASSSETGEVDWETQYFGPGTRLLVL.

This clone has more than one count but fewer than ten. The V call is TRBV10-2, the J call TRBJ1-1; 7 bases fit TRBD1. The CDR3 consists of 12 residues. Germline trimming cut 8 bases from V and 4 bases from J; bases unmatched to any gene: 4. CDR1 and CDR2 (germline): WSHSY, SAAADI. The CDR3 reads CASQTGSTEAFF. In DNA, the CDR3 is TGCGCCAGCCAGACAGGGTCCACTGAAGCTTTCTTT.

The chain couples TRBV5-1 to TRBJ2-5, with a possible D match to TRBD1 (6 bases). The DNA end lines up better with TRBJ2-7; the J call may be wrong. Germline CDR1 SGHRS, CDR2 YFSETQ. CDR3 length equals 16 residues. The CDR3 region is CASSLAYRVEVNEQYF. As DNA, the CDR3 is TGCGCCAGCAGCTTGGCATACAGGGTTGAAGTCAACGAGCAGTACTTC.

The rearrangement uses TRBV4-1 and TRBJ2-3, with 7 bases aligning to TRBD2. CDR3 length equals 15 residues. The V gene end was trimmed by 4 bases and the J gene end by 6 bases; junction bases not matched to a gene: 10. Germline CDR1 reads MGHRA; CDR2 reads YSYEKL. CDR3 in amino acids: CASSPFSGVGDTQYF. The CDR3 DNA sequence: TGCGCCAGCAGCCCGTTCAGCGGGGTCGGGGATACGCAGTATTTT.

The gene calls are TRBV6-5 and TRBJ1-4, with TRBD1 as a possible D gene (5 bases). CDR3 length equals 15 residues. The germline V and J ends were trimmed by 5 bases and 2 bases, with 12 bases remaining between them. The V gene's germline CDR1 is MNHEY and CDR2 SVGAGI. DNA of the CDR3: TGTGCCAGCAGTGGAACGACAGCGACTAATGAAAAACTGTTTTTT. Translated: CASSGTTATNEKLFF.